Listed here is a single TCR beta chain. Constant-segment primers and 5'RACE yielded cDNA libraries for TCR alpha and TCR beta, each carrying sample barcodes and UMIs. Each CDR3 protein gets one entry after TCRdb re-called the 5' RACE reads with MiXCR. The table has 250,000 to 400,000 distinct CDR3 sequences, 13% to 15% seen once. The data were obtained in a study of T-cell memory formation after mild COVID-19. Study-level background: For the most part, TCR clusters were specific to one donor.

The CDR3 runs to 13 residues. Trimming stripped 3 bases from V and 2 bases from J, with 8 bases between. Per the germline V gene, CDR1 is SGHDT and CDR2 is YYEEEE. Sequencing used PBMCs or a T cell subset sorted from them (not recorded which). This receptor was identified in a man aged 18 to 30 who had mild COVID-19 (a few samples of this study predate the infection). Cell type and time point are not known. V and J are TRBV5-6 and TRBJ2-5; D uncertain. The CDR3 loop is CASSSWNQETQYF. The DNA of the CDR3 is TGTGCCAGCAGCTCGTGGAATCAAGAGACCCAGTACTTC. The complete variable domain, with remaining parts taken from reference TRBV5-6 and TRBJ2-5, reads DAGVTQSPTHLIKTRGQQVTLRCSPKSGHDTVSWYQQALGQGPQFIFQYYEEEERQRGNFPDRFSGHQFPNYSSELNVNALLLGDSALYLCASSSWNQETQYFGPGTRLLVL.